This entry is about one T cell receptor (beta chain). Authors' analysis steps: For nucleated cells, counts were estimated from reference gene primer amplification. The protocol was immunoSEQ multiplex PCR, while the TCRdb copy is restricted to in-frame clones and leaves out a portion. That table gives V, J and clone size, and the DNA gave D and trimming. Of tens of thousands of clones in the sample, about nine tenths were seen once. These data belong to a study of blood T cell repertoires in COVID-19. Across the whole study: The samples span acute and convalescent COVID-19 from the United States, Italy and Spain. Nucleic acid was either cDNA or gDNA, and it came from T cells, B-cell-depleted T cells, or PBMCs.

This CDR3 spans 15 amino acids. V was pared by 3 bases and J by 7 bases, with 10 bases of the junction left unmatched. Germline V gene lookup returns CDR1 LGHNA and CDR2 YSLEER. V usage is TRBV4-3 and J usage is TRBJ1-2; TRBD1 agrees at 8 bases. This clonotype was sampled from an elderly woman with active COVID-19. Sequencing used peripheral blood. The CDR3 spells CASSHAGTGVGGYTF. The CDR3 coding sequence is TGCGCCAGCAGCCACGCCGGGACAGGAGTAGGTGGCTACACCTTC.